This T cell receptor beta chain derives from a study of cytomegalovirus exposure and HLA in healthy donors. Study conclusions and caveats: Within a later analysis, the majority of CMV-associated TCR beta chains appeared HLA-restricted. V segments that were indistinguishable, TRBV6-2 and TRBV6-3 among them, were omitted from analysis. Rare TCR sequences dominated, though some public TCRs recurred in many donors. Later, TCR association rates were found to vary by HLA locus, highest for DRB1 and lowest for HLA-C.

Note on this clone: The antigen is not known.

The CDR3 spans 15 residues. With 2 bases removed from V and 1 base from J, the gap between germline ends came to 8 bases. Researchers ran the PCR with 60 Vbeta and 13 Jbeta primers. The table came from immunoSEQ multiplex PCR; TCRdb's copy has only in-frame clones and leaves some out. The sample carries 180,000 or so clones, over 80% recorded once. This sequence was found in a man aged 35 to 55 in good health and CMV-seronegative. The chain carries TRBV23-1 and TRBJ2-2, with D hard to call. TRBV23-1 is an open reading frame whose function is uncertain. The sample consisted of PBMCs. The CDR3 loop is CASSQGQVNTGELFF. The CDR3 DNA reads as TGCGCCAGCAGTCAAGGGCAGGTGAACACCGGGGAGCTGTTTTTT.